This paragraph covers one TCR beta chain sequence. The data stem from a study of blood T cell repertoires in COVID-19. The CDR3 extends over 12 amino acids. V shed 3 bases and J shed 5 bases, with 8 bases lying between them. The V gene's germline CDR1 is DFQATT and CDR2 SNEGSKA (reference sequence). Measured with immunoSEQ multiplex PCR; TCRdb has only the in-frame clones, and not every one. The sample records some 290,000 clones, around nine tenths being singletons. Input material: peripheral blood. This TCR came from a young woman with COVID-19, enrolled during active disease. V and J are TRBV20-1 and TRBJ1-5, with unresolved D. The CDR3, as DNA: TGCAGTGCTAGTGTAATAGATCAGCCCCAGCATTTT. Residues: CSASVIDQPQHF.